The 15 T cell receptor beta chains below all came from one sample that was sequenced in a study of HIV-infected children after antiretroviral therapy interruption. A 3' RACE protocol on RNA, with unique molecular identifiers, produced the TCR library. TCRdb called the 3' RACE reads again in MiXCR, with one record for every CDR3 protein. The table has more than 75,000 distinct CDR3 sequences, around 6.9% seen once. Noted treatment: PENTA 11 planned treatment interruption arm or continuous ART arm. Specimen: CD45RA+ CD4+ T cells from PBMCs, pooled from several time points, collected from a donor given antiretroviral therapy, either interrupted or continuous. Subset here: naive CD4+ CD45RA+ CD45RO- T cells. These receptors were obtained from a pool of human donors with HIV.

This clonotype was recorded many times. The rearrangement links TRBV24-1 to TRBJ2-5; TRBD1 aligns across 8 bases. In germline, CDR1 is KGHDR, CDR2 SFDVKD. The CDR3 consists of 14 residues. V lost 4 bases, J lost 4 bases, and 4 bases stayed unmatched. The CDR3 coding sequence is TGTGCCACCAGTGACTTTGACAGGGGAGAGACCCAGTACTTC. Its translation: CATSDFDRGETQYF.

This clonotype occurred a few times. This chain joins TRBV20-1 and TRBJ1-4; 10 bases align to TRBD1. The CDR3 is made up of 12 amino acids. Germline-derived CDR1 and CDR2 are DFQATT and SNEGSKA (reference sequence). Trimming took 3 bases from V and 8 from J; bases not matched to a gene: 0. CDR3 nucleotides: TGCAGTGCTAGGACAGGGGGCGAAAAACTGTTTTTT. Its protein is CSARTGGEKLFF.

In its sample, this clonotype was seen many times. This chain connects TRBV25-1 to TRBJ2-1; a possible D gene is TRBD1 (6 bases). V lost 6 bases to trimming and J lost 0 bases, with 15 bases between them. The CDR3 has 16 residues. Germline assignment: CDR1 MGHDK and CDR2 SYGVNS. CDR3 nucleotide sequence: TGTGCCAGCAGGAGCACAGGGTCAAACTCCTACAATGAGCAGTTCTTC. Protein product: CASRSTGSNSYNEQFF.

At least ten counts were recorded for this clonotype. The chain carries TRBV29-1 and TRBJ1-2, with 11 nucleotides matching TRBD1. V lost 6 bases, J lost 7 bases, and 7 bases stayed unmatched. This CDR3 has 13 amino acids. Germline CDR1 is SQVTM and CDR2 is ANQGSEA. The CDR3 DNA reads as TGCAGCGTCGGACAGGGGGCAATGGGTGGCTACACCTTC. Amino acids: CSVGQGAMGGYTF.

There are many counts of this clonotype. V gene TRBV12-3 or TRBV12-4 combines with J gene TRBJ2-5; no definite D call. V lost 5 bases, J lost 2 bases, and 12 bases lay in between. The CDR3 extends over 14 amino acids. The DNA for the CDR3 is TGTGCCAGCAGTCGCAAGGAATATCAAGAGACCCAGTACTTC. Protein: CASSRKEYQETQYF.

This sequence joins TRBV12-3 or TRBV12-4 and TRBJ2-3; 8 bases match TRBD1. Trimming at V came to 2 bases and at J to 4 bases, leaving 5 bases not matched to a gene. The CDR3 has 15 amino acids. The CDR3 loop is CASSLNDRGPDTQYF. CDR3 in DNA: TGTGCCAGCAGTTTAAATGACAGGGGACCAGATACGCAGTATTTT.

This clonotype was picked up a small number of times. The CDR3 sequence is CASSLRQGFAGELFF. The DNA of the CDR3 is TGTGCCAGCAGCTTGAGGCAGGGCTTCGCCGGGGAGCTGTTTTTT. The gene calls are TRBV5-8 and TRBJ2-2; possible D gene TRBD1, 5 bases. V lost 1 base and J 6 bases, leaving 13 bases between the germline ends. CDR3 length equals 15 residues. The germline V gene encodes CDR1 SGHTS and CDR2 YDEGEE.

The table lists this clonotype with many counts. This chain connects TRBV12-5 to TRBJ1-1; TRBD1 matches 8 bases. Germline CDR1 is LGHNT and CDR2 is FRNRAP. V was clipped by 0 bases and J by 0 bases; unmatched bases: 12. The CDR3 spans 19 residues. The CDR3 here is CASGLVSPTGVRVNTEAFF. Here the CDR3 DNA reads TGTGCTAGTGGTTTGGTTAGCCCGACAGGGGTGAGGGTGAACACTGAAGCTTTCTTT. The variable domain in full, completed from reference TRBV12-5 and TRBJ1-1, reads DARVTQTPRHKVTEMGQEVTMRCQPILGHNTVFWYRQTMMQGLELLAYFRNRAPLDDSGMPKDRFSAEMPDATLATLKIQPSEPRDSAVYFCASGLVSPTGVRVNTEAFFGQGTRLTVV.

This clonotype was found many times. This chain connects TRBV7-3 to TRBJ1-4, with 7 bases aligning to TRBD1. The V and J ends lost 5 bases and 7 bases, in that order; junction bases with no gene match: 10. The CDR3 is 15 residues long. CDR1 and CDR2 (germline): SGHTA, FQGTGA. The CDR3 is CASSPSGGRGEKLFF. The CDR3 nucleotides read TGTGCCAGCAGCCCCTCAGGGGGAAGAGGTGAAAAACTGTTTTTT.

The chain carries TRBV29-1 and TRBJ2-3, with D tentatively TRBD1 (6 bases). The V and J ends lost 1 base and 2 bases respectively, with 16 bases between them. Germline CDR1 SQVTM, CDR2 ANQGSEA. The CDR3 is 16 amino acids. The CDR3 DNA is TGCAGCGTTGAAGGAACAGGGTTTCAGGCCACAGATACGCAGTATTTT. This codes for CSVEGTGFQATDTQYF.

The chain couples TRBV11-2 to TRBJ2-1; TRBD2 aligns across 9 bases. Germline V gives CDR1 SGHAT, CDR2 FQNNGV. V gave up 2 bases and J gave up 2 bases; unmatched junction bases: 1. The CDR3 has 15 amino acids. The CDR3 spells CASSLSGGTYNEQFF. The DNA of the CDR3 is TGTGCCAGCAGCTTAAGCGGGGGGACCTACAATGAGCAGTTCTTC.

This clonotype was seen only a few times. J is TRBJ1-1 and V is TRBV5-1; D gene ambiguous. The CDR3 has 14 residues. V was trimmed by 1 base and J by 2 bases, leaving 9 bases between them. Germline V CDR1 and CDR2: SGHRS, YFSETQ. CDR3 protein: CASSLSTGNTEAFF. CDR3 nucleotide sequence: TGCGCCAGCAGCTTGTCGACGGGTAACACTGAAGCTTTCTTT.

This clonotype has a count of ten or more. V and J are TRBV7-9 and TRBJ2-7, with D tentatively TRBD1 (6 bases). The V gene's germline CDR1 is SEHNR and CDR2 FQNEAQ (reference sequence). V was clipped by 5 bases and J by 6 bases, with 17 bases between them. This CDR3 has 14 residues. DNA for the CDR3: TGTGCCAGCAGCATATCGGTGGGGGCCGCCGAGCAGTACTTC. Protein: CASSISVGAAEQYF. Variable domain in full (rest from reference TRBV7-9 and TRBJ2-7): DTGVSQNPRHKITKRGQNVTFRCDPISEHNRLYWYRQTLGQGPEFLTYFQNEAQLEKSRLLSDRFSAERPKGSFSTLEIQRTEQGDSAMYLCASSISVGAAEQYFGPGTRLTVT.

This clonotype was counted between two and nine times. CDR3 in amino acids: CSARRGRTGELFF. CDR3 sequence (DNA): TGCAGTGCCCGCAGGGGGAGAACCGGGGAGCTGTTTTTT. The chain links TRBV20-1 to TRBJ2-2, with 7 bases lining up with TRBD1. Trimming removed 6 bases from V and 5 bases from J; junction bases left unmatched: 6. Germline V gene sequence: CDR1 DFQATT, CDR2 SNEGSKA (reference sequence). The CDR3 spans 13 residues.

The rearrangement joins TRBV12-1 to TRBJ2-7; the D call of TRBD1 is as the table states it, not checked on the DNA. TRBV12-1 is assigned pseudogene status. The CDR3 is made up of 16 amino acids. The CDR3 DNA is TGTGCCAGCAGCGTAGAACGGGCGGGAGTCTCCTACGAGCAGTACTTC. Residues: CASSVERAGVSYEQYF.